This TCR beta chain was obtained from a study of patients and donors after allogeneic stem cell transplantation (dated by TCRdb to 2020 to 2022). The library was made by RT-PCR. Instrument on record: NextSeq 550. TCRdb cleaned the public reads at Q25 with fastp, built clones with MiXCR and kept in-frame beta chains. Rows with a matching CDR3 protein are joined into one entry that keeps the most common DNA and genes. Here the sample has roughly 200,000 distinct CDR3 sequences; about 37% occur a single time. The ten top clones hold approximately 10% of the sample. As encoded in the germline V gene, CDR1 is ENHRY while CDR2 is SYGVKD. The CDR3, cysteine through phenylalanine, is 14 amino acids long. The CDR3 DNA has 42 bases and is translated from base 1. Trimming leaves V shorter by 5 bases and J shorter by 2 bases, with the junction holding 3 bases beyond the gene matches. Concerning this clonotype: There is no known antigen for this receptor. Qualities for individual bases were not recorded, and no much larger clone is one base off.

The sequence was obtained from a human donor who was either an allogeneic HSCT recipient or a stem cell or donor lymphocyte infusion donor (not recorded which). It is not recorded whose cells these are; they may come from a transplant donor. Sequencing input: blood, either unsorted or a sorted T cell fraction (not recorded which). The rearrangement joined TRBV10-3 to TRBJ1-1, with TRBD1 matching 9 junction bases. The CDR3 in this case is CAISWDRDNTEAFF. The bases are TGTGCCATCAGTTGGGACAGGGATAACACTGAAGCTTTCTTT.